This T cell receptor (beta chain) was sequenced during a study of blood T cell repertoires in COVID-19. Looking at the study overall: PBMCs, B-cell-depleted T cells, or T cells provided the cDNA or gDNA that made up the material.

CDR3 length: 16 amino acids. Per germline, CDR1 ENHRY and CDR2 SYGVKD. V shed 4 bases and J 2 bases; nucleotides not matched to a gene: 8. Authors' data handling: Estimates of nucleated cell counts were drawn from the amplification of reference gene primers. Method: immunoSEQ multiplex PCR; TCRdb's copy keeps in-frame clones and lacks some. V and J calls and clone size follow that table, whereas D and trimming were derived from the DNA. The sample has under 130,000 clones, around 90% seen once. The V gene is TRBV10-3, the J gene TRBJ1-2; TRBD1 agrees at 9 bases. Specimen: peripheral blood. The receptor's source is a woman aged 60-75 years with acute or convalescent COVID-19. In DNA, the CDR3 is TGTGCCATCAGTGCCTCCCGACAGGGGGAAAACTATGGCTACACCTTC. Translating it yields CAISASRQGENYGYTF.